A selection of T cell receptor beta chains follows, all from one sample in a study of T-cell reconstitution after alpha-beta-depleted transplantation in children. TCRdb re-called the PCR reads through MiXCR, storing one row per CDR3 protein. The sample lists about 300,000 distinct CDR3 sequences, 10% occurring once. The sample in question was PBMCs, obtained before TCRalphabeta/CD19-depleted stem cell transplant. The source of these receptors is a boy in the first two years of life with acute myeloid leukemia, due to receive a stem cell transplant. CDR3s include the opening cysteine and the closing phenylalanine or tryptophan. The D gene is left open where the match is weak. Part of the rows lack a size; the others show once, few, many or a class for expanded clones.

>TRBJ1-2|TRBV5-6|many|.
CASSSDGRLYGYTF
TGTGCCAGCAGCTCGGACGGCCGCCTCTATGGCTACACCTTC
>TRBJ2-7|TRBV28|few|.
CASSLPYDSAYEQYF
TGTGCCAGCAGTTTACCCTACGACAGTGCCTACGAGCAGTACTTC
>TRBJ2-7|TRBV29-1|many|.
CSGRDYEQYF
TGCAGCGGGCGGGACTACGAGCAGTACTTC
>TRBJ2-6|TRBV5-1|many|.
CASSAGQTGANVLTF
TGCGCCAGCAGCGCAGGCCAGACTGGGGCCAACGTCCTGACTTTC
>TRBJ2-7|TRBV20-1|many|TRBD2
CSARGRGLAHPRGEQYF
TGCAGTGCTAGAGGACGGGGACTAGCCCACCCTCGGGGCGAGCAGTACTTC
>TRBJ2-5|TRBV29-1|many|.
CSLKKGQETQYF
TGCAGCCTCAAGAAGGGCCAAGAGACCCAGTACTTC
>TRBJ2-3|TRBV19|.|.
CASTSGTGVTQYF
TGTGCCAGTACATCAGGGACGGGGGTTACGCAGTATTTT
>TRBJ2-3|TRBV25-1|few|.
CASTGRSSTDTQYF
TGTGCCAGCACGGGGAGATCTAGCACAGATACGCAGTATTTT
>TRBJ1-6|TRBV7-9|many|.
CASGEDRPLGALHF
TGTGCCAGCGGGGAAGACAGGCCCTTAGGGGCCCTCCACTTT
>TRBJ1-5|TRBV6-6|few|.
CASSYAGIQPQHF
TGTGCCAGCAGTTACGCAGGGATTCAGCCCCAGCATTTT
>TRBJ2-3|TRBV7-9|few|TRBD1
CASSLLFRDRSTDTQYF
TGTGCCAGCAGCTTACTGTTCCGGGACAGGAGCACAGATACGCAGTATTTT
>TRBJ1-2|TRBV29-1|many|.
CSIRVNYGYTF
TGCAGCATTAGAGTTAACTATGGCTACACCTTC
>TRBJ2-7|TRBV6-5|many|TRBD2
CASSYVLAASYEQYF
TGTGCCAGCAGTTACGTGCTAGCGGCCTCCTACGAGCAGTACTTC
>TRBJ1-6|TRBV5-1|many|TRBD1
CASSLQGVSYNSPLHF
TGCGCCAGCAGCCTACAGGGGGTCTCCTATAATTCACCCCTCCACTTT
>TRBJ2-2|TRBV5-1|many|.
CASSLSGSNTGELFF
TGTGCCAGCAGTTTATCCGGGTCGAACACCGGGGAGCTGTTTTTT
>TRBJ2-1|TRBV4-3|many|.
CASSQDLEGNEQFF
TGCGCCAGCAGCCAAGATCTAGAGGGGAATGAGCAGTTCTTC
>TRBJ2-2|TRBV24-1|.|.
CATRFGYTGELFF
TGTGCCACCAGATTCGGTTACACCGGGGAGCTGTTTTTT
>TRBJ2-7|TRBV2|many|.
CASAKRGGGEQYF
TGTGCCAGCGCAAAAAGAGGGGGGGGCGAGCAGTACTTC
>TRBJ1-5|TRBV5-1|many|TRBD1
CASSLETGGKQPQHF
TGCGCCAGCAGCTTGGAGACAGGGGGAAAGCAGCCCCAGCATTTT
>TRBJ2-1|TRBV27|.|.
CASSREWGNEQFF
TGTGCCAGCAGTAGGGAGTGGGGGAATGAGCAGTTCTTC